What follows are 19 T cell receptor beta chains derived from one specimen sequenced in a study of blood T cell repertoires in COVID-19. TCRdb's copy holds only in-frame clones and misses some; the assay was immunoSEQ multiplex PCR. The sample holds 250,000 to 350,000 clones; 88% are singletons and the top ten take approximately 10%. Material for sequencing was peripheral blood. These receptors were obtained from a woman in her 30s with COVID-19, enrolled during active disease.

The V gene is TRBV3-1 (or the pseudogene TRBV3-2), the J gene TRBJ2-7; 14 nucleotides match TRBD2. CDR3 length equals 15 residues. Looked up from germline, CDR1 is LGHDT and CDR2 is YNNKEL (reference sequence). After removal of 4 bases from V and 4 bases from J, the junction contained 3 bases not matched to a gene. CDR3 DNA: TGTGCCAGCAGCCGGGGACTAGCGGGAGAGTACGAGCAGTACTTC. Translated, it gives CASSRGLAGEYEQYF.

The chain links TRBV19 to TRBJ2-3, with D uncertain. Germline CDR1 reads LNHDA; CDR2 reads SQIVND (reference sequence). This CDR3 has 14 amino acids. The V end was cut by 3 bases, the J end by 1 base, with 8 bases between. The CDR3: CASSIPGGTDTQYF. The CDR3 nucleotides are TGTGCCAGTAGTATCCCCGGTGGCACAGATACGCAGTATTTT.

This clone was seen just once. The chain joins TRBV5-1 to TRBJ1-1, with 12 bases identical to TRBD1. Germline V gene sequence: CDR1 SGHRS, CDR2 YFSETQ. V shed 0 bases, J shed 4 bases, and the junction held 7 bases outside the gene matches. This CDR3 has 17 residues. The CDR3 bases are TGCGCCAGCAGCTTGGCGGGACAGGGGGCGATTGGCACTGAAGCTTTCTTT. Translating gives CASSLAGQGAIGTEAFF.

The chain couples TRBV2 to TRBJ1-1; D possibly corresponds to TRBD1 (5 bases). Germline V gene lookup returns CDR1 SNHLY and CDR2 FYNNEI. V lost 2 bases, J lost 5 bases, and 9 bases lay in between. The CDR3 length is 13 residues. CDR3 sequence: CASSEREGTEAFF. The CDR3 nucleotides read TGTGCCAGCAGTGAAAGGGAGGGGACTGAAGCTTTCTTT.

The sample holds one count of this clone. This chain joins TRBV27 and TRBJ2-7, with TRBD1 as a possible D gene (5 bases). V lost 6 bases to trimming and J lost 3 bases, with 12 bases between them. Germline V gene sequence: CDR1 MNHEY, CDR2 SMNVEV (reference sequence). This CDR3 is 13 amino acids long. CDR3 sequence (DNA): TGTGCCAGCAGGGGCGACAGTTTCTACGAGCAGTACTTC. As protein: CASRGDSFYEQYF.

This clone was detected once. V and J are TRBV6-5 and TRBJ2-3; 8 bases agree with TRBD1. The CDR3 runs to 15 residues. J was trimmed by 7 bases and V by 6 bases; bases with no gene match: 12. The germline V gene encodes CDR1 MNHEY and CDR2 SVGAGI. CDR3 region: CASRNGQGAPNTQYF. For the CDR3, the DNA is TGTGCCAGCAGAAACGGACAGGGCGCCCCGAATACGCAGTATTTT.

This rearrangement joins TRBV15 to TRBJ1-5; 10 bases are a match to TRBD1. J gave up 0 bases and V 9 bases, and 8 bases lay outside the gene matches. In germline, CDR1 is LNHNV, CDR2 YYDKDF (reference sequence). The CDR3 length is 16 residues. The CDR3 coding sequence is TGTGCCACTCAGACCGACAGGGGGCTTAGCAATCAGCCCCAGCATTTT. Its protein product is CATQTDRGLSNQPQHF.

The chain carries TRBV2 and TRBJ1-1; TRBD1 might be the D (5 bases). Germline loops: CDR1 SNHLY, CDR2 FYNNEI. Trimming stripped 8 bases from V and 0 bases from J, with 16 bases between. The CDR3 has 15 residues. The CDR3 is CASRGYETLNTEAFF. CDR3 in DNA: TGTGCCAGCCGGGGGTATGAGACACTGAACACTGAAGCTTTCTTT.

Here the CDR3 DNA reads TGTGCCAGCAGCCAATCTGAGTCCGGAAACACCATATATTTT. It yields the protein CASSQSESGNTIYF. The chain couples TRBV3-1 (or the pseudogene TRBV3-2) to TRBJ1-3; D unclear. Trimming pared 2 bases from V and 4 bases from J, leaving 9 bases between. From germline, CDR1 is LGHDT and CDR2 YNNKEL (reference sequence). CDR3 length: 14 residues.

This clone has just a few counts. The CDR3 DNA follows: TGTGCCAGCAGTGAACAGTTGAACACTGAAGCTTTCTTT. Residues: CASSEQLNTEAFF. The chain recombines TRBV2 with TRBJ1-1; D is unresolved. V lost 2 bases, J lost 0 bases, and 4 bases lay in between. Germline V CDR1 and CDR2: SNHLY, FYNNEI. The CDR3 has 13 residues.

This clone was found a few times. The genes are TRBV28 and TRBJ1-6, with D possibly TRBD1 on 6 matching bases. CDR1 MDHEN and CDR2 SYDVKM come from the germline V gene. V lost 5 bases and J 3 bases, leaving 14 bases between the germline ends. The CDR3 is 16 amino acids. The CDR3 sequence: CASSPTSDSYNSPLHF. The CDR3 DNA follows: TGTGCCAGCAGTCCCACCTCGGACAGCTATAATTCACCCCTCCACTTT. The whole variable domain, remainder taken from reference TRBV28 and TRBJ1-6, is DVKVTQSSRYLVKRTGEKVFLECVQDMDHENMFWYRQDPGLGLRLIYFSYDVKMKEKGDIPEGYSVSREKKERFSLILESASTNQTSMYLCASSPTSDSYNSPLHFGNGTRLTVT.

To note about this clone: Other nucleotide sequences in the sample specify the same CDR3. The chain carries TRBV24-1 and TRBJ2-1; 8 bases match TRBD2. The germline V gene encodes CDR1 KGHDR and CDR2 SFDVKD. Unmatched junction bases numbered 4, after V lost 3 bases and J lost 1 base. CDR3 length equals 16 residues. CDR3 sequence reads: CATSDPSGSSYNEQFF. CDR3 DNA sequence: TGTGCCACCAGTGATCCAAGCGGGAGTTCCTACAATGAGCAGTTCTTC.

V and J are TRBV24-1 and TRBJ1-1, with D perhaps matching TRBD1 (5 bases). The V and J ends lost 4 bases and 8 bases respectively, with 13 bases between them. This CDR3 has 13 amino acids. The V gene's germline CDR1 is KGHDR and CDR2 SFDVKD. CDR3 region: CATSDLWGVEAFF. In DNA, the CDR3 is TGTGCCACCAGTGACCTCTGGGGGGTAGAAGCTTTCTTT.

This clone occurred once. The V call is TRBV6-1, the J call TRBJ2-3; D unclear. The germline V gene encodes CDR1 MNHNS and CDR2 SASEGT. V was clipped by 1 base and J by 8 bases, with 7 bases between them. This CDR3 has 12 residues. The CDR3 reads CASSEVAFTQYF. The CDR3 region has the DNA TGTGCCAGCAGTGAAGTTGCGTTTACGCAGTATTTT.

The CDR3 loop is CASSFGNQPQHF. CDR3 DNA: TGTGCCAGCAGTTTCGGCAATCAGCCCCAGCATTTT. The rearrangement links TRBV28 to TRBJ1-5; D unclear. The CDR3 is 12 residues long. Per the germline V gene, CDR1 is MDHEN and CDR2 is SYDVKM. The V gene lost 3 bases and the J gene lost 2 bases, with 2 bases spanning the gap.

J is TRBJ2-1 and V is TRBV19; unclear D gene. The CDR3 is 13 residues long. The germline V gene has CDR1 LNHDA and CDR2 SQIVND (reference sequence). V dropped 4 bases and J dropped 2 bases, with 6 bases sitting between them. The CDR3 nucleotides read TGTGCCAGTAGTACCCCTCCCTACAATGAGCAGTTCTTC. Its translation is CASSTPPYNEQFF.

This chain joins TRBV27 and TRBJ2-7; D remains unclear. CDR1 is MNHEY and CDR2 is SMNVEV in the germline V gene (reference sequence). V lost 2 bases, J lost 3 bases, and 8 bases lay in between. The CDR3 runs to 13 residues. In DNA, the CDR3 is TGTGCCAGCAGTTTAGGGCCACACTACGAGCAGTACTTC. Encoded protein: CASSLGPHYEQYF.

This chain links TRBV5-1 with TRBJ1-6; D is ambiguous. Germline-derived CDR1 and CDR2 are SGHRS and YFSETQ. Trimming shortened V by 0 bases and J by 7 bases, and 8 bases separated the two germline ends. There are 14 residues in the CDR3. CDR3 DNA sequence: TGCGCCAGCAGCTTGGAACAGCCCAATTCACCCCTCCACTTT. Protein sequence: CASSLEQPNSPLHF.

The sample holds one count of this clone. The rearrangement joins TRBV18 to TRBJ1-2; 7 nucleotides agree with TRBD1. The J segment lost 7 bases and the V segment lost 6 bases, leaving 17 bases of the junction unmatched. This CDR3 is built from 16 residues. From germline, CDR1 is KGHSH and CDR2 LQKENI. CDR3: CASSNLGDTAGGGYTF. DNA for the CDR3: TGTGCCAGCTCGAACTTGGGGGACACCGCAGGGGGTGGCTACACCTTC.